This section outlines one T cell receptor beta chain sequence together with its context. The antigen is unknown. Here immunoSEQ multiplex PCR was the method, and the copy in TCRdb shows in-frame clones only, minus some. Of around 180,000 clones listed, roughly 90% are singletons. This sample is drawn from a study of T cell responses to AZD1222 COVID-19 vaccine. Per germline, CDR1 DFQATT and CDR2 SNEGSKA (reference sequence). Trimming left V 3 bases short and J 4 bases short, with 6 bases between. The CDR3 spans 11 residues. Regarding the study as a whole: A mostly white British donor set with more females was recruited, and clonal diversity was possibly underestimated. The reported proportion of spike-specific TCRs targeting unmutated variant regions was nearly half. Scientists sampled the repertoires only once the peak T cell response had passed.

Specimen: peripheral blood, collected on day 0 of AZD1222 vaccination. The TCR sequence derives from an adult in good health. This chain joins TRBV20-1 and TRBJ1-2; D is undetermined. The CDR3 DNA reads as TGCAGTGCTAGGTATAGCTATGGCTACACCTTC. It is translated as CSARYSYGYTF.